Shown below are 18 T cell receptor beta chains from a single sample sequenced in a study of technical replicates of blood from several donors. Using immunoSEQ multiplex PCR, the repertoire was profiled, and TCRdb retains in-frame clones only, with some absent. The repertoire holds approximately 80,000 clones, with about 88% as singletons. The specimen sequenced was T cells isolated from PBMCs. The receptors originated from a human donor in good health.

This chain uses TRBV27 with TRBJ2-2; 9 nucleotides match TRBD2. This CDR3 has 16 residues. Germline V gene lookup returns CDR1 MNHEY and CDR2 SMNVEV (reference sequence). After removal of 4 bases from V and 3 bases from J, the junction contained 6 bases not matched to a gene. CDR3 residues: CASSSSGRIDTGELFF. Written as DNA, the CDR3 is TGTGCCAGCAGTTCCAGCGGGAGGATAGACACCGGGGAGCTGTTTTTT.

V and J are TRBV13 and TRBJ2-7; perhaps TRBD2 as D (6 bases). The germline gives CDR1 PRHDT, CDR2 FYEKMQ (reference sequence). Trimming left V 9 bases short and J 3 bases short, with 12 bases between. The CDR3 sequence is 12 residues long. The CDR3 region is CASGTADYEQYF. For the CDR3, the DNA is TGTGCCAGTGGGACTGCAGACTACGAGCAGTACTTC.

This clone was recorded once. The chain combines TRBV6-6 with TRBJ1-2, with D unclear. The CDR3 has 14 amino acids. Germline values: CDR1 MNHNY, CDR2 SVGAGI (reference sequence). Trimming stripped 2 bases from V and 4 bases from J, with 11 bases between. Written as DNA, the CDR3 is TGTGCCAGCAGTTACGAAGCTGTAACCTATGGCTACACCTTC. It encodes CASSYEAVTYGYTF.

The V and J genes are TRBV2 and TRBJ2-2, with D possibly TRBD1 on 6 matching bases. The CDR3 sequence is 14 residues long. From germline, CDR1 is SNHLY and CDR2 FYNNEI. Deletions cut 7 bases from V and 2 bases from J, with 11 bases between. CDR3 in amino acids: CASTKGVNTGELFF. CDR3 nucleotide sequence: TGTGCCAGCACCAAGGGGGTAAACACCGGGGAGCTGTTTTTT.

This sequence joins TRBV19 and TRBJ2-7; D may be TRBD1 (5 bases). V lost 8 bases and J 2 bases, leaving 16 bases between the germline ends. Germline loops: CDR1 LNHDA, CDR2 SQIVND (reference sequence). CDR3 length: 14 residues. The CDR3, as DNA: TGTGCCAGTTCCGTAACAGTGGACACCTACGAGCAGTACTTC. Protein product: CASSVTVDTYEQYF.

This clone has more than one count but fewer than ten. The chain couples TRBV14 to TRBJ1-1; D perhaps matches TRBD1 (5 bases). The V gene lost 1 base and the J gene lost 5 bases, with 11 bases spanning the gap. Germline lookup yields CDR1 SGHDN and CDR2 FVKESK. The CDR3 runs to 14 residues. The CDR3 DNA reads as TGTGCCAGCAGCCAAGGGCAGGGTTGGACTGAAGCTTTCTTT. Translated: CASSQGQGWTEAFF. Complete variable domain (other parts from reference TRBV14 and TRBJ1-1): EAGVTQFPSHSVIEKGQTVTLRCDPISGHDNLYWYRRVMGKEIKFLLHFVKESKQDESGMPNNRFLAERTGGTYSTLKVQPAELEDSGVYFCASSQGQGWTEAFFGQGTRLTVV.

This clone was seen more than once but under ten times. V usage is TRBV5-1 and J usage is TRBJ2-2; D may be TRBD1 (7 bases). From germline, CDR1 is SGHRS and CDR2 YFSETQ. V was trimmed by 2 bases and J by 6 bases, leaving 11 bases between them. The CDR3 consists of 14 residues. The CDR3 sequence is CASSFTGEAGELFF. CDR3 bases: TGCGCCAGCAGCTTCACAGGGGAGGCCGGGGAGCTGTTTTTT.

The chain joins TRBV5-1 to TRBJ1-5; possibly TRBD1 for D (6 bases). CDR3 length: 15 amino acids. Trimming left V 4 bases short and J 3 bases short, with 14 bases between. The V gene's germline CDR1 is SGHRS and CDR2 YFSETQ. The CDR3 reads CASSLHRAPNQPQHF. The CDR3 DNA follows: TGCGCCAGCAGCCTTCACAGGGCACCCAATCAGCCCCAGCATTTT.

The chain is built from TRBV19 and TRBJ2-3; D unclear. Germline loops: CDR1 LNHDA, CDR2 SQIVND (reference sequence). V was clipped by 6 bases and J by 6 bases, with 13 bases between them. The CDR3 totals 13 residues. The CDR3 DNA reads as TGTGCCAGTAGCTTAGTGCGGTCGGATACGCAGTATTTT. Amino acids: CASSLVRSDTQYF.

V is TRBV28 and J is TRBJ2-2, with 8 bases that match TRBD1. V lost 2 bases and J lost 1; bases outside the gene matches: 3. Germline CDR1 MDHEN, CDR2 SYDVKM. There are 16 residues in the CDR3. CDR3 in amino acids: CASSLNTGGNTGELFF. In DNA form, the CDR3 reads TGTGCCAGCAGTTTAAATACAGGGGGGAACACCGGGGAGCTGTTTTTT.

This chain connects TRBV29-1 to TRBJ2-7; D might be TRBD1 (5 bases). In germline, CDR1 is SQVTM, CDR2 ANQGSEA. CDR3 length equals 12 residues. Trimming left V 4 bases short and J 2 bases short, with 9 bases between. In DNA form, the CDR3 reads TGCAGCGTTGTCAGGGTTACCTACGAGCAGTACTTC. The encoded protein is CSVVRVTYEQYF.

The genes are TRBV15 and TRBJ1-4; TRBD1 might be the D (5 bases). The germline V gene encodes CDR1 LNHNV and CDR2 YYDKDF (reference sequence). V shed 2 bases and J shed 7 bases, with 11 bases lying between them. CDR3 length: 14 residues. The CDR3: CATSRQGSGEKLFF. As DNA, the CDR3 is TGTGCCACCAGCAGACAGGGTTCAGGTGAAAAACTGTTTTTT.

The rearrangement uses TRBV27 and TRBJ2-3; D unclear. Trimming removed 1 base from V and 3 bases from J, with 8 bases in between. The CDR3 sequence is 14 residues long. CDR1 and CDR2 (germline): MNHEY, SMNVEV (reference sequence). The CDR3 spells CASSLLYGTDTQYF. In nucleotides, the CDR3 is TGTGCCAGCAGTTTATTATACGGTACAGATACGCAGTATTTT.

The chain uses TRBV7-9 and TRBJ1-5, with D perhaps TRBD1 (5 bases). The CDR3 is 16 amino acids. From germline, CDR1 is SEHNR and CDR2 FQNEAQ (reference sequence). The V end was cut by 5 bases, the J end by 0 bases, with 14 bases between. CDR3 bases: TGTGCCAGCAGCCGCGGGGGAAGTTATAGCAATCAGCCCCAGCATTTT. Amino acid sequence: CASSRGGSYSNQPQHF. Full variable domain (rest looked up from reference TRBV7-9 and TRBJ1-5): DTGVSQNPRHKITKRGQNVTFRCDPISEHNRLYWYRQTLGQGPEFLTYFQNEAQLEKSRLLSDRFSAERPKGSFSTLEIQRTEQGDSAMYLCASSRGGSYSNQPQHFGDGTRLSIL.

The chain joins TRBV2 to TRBJ2-3, with 7 positions matching TRBD2. Germline CDR1 SNHLY, CDR2 FYNNEI. With 6 bases clipped from V and 4 bases from J, the junction kept 4 bases outside the gene matches. The CDR3 has 13 amino acids. CDR3 DNA: TGTGCCAGCAGGGGGGGAGGGCCAGATACGCAGTATTTT. Translated: CASRGGGPDTQYF.

This chain joins TRBV19 and TRBJ2-3, with D possibly being TRBD1 (6 bases). V lost 5 bases, J lost 4 bases, and 16 bases lay in between. The CDR3 contains 15 residues. The germline CDR1 and CDR2 sequences are LNHDA and SQIVND (reference sequence). The CDR3 DNA reads as TGTGCCAGTAGTCTGGGGACAATCTCGGCAGATACGCAGTATTTT. Residues: CASSLGTISADTQYF.

The CDR3 is CASSLSREGEQFF. As DNA, the CDR3 is TGTGCCAGCAGCTTATCTAGGGAGGGTGAGCAGTTCTTC. The V and J genes are TRBV7-7 and TRBJ2-1; 7 bases match TRBD2. Per the germline V gene, CDR1 is SSHAT and CDR2 is FNYEAQ (reference sequence). The CDR3 sequence is 13 residues long. The V segment lost 2 bases and the J segment 9 bases; nucleotides outside the gene matches: 4.

This chain links TRBV4-2 with TRBJ1-1, with D perhaps matching TRBD1 (5 bases). V was cut by 0 bases and J by 1 base, with 9 bases left in between. Germline CDR1 and CDR2: LGHNA and YNFKEQ. The CDR3 is 15 residues long. The CDR3, as DNA: TGTGCCAGCAGCCAAGATCGCCAGGGGAACACTGAAGCTTTCTTT. This gives the protein CASSQDRQGNTEAFF.